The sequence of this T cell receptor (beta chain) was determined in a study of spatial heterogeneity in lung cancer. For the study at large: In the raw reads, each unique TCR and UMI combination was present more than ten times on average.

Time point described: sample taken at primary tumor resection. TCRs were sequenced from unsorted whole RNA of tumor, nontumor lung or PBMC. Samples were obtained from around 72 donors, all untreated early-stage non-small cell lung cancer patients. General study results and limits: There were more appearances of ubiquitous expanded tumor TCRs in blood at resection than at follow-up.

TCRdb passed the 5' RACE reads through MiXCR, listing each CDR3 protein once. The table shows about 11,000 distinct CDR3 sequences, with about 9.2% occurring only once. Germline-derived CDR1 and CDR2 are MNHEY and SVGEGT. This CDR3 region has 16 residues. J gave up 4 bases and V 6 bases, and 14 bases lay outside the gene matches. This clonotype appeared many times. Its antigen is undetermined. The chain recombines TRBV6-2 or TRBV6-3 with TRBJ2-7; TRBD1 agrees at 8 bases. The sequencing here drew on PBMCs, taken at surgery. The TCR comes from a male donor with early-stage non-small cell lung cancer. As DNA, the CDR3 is TGTGCCAGCAGCCCCAGGAGACCGAACAGGGGGTACGAGCAGTACTTC. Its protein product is CASSPRRPNRGYEQYF.